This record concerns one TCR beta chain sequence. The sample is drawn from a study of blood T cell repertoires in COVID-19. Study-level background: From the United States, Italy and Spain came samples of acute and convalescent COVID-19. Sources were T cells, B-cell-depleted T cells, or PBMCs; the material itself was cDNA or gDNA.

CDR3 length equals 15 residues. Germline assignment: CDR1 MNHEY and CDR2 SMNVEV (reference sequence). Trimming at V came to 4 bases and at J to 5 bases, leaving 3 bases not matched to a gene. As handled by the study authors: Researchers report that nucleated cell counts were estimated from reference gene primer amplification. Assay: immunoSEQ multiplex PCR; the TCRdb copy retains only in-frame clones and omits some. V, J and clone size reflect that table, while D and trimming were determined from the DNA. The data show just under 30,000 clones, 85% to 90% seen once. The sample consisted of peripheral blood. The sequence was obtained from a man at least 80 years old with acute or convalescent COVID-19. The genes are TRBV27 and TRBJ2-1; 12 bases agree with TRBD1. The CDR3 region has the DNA TGTGCCAGCAGTTCCCGGGACAGGGGGCACAATGAGCAGTTCTTC. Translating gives CASSSRDRGHNEQFF.